Below are 3 T cell receptor beta chains sequenced from a single sample in a study of shared T cell receptors in the human thymus. Sequenced by immunoSEQ multiplex PCR; TCRdb stores in-frame clones only, minus some. The sample carries approximately 730,000 clones, 70% to 90% recorded once. These sequences were also reported in another study, on human thymus T cells.

The sequenced material came from thymocytes. The receptors stem from a girl under three years old with a congenital heart defect.

The CDR3 DNA sequence: TGTGCCAGCAGCCCGGTAGGCGGACAGGGGAACGAGCAGTACTTC. Translated: CASSPVGGQGNEQYF. The rearrangement joins TRBV11-2 to TRBJ2-7, with 9 bases fitting TRBD1. Germline V lookup: CDR1 SGHAT, CDR2 FQNNGV. Trimming at V came to 5 bases and at J to 5 bases, leaving 10 bases not matched to a gene. The CDR3 has 15 amino acids.

The chain recombines TRBV2 with TRBJ2-1; TRBD2 agrees at 7 bases. Germline CDR1 and CDR2: SNHLY and FYNNEI. The V and J ends lost 2 bases and 8 bases, in that order; junction bases with no gene match: 12. This CDR3 comprises 16 residues. This CDR3 is CASSEIGGGCRHEQFF. Here the CDR3 DNA reads TGTGCCAGCAGTGAAATCGGCGGGGGTTGCCGGCATGAGCAGTTCTTC.

The CDR3 sequence is CASSLDDRRDQPQHF. The CDR3 DNA reads as TGTGCCAGCAGCTTAGACGACAGGAGAGATCAGCCCCAGCATTTT. J is TRBJ1-5 and V is TRBV7-6; D may be TRBD1 (6 bases). V was clipped by 1 base and J by 5 bases, with 12 bases between them. CDR3 length equals 15 residues. Germline CDR1 and CDR2: SGHVS and FNYEAQ.